This entry is about one T cell receptor (beta chain). This sample is part of a study of blood T cell repertoires in COVID-19. Study-wide background: COVID-19 samples, acute and convalescent, were from the United States, Italy and Spain. Sources were T cells, B-cell-depleted T cells, or PBMCs; the material itself was cDNA or gDNA.

While infection was still active, Seattle patients were enrolled and then followed longitudinally. Trimming pared 4 bases from V and 2 bases from J, leaving 8 bases between. The germline gives CDR1 LGHDT, CDR2 YNNKEL (reference sequence). The CDR3 loop spans 13 amino acids. How the authors handled the data: Reference gene primer amplification gave estimated nucleated cell counts. The repertoire was sequenced with immunoSEQ multiplex PCR; TCRdb's copy has only in-frame clones and lacks some. V and J calls and clone size are copied from that table; D and trimming were computed from the DNA. This sample has 250,000 to 350,000 clones; around 90% occur once, and the top ten carry 2.5% to 3.5%.

The genes are TRBV3-1 (or the pseudogene TRBV3-2) and TRBJ2-5; D remains unclear. Sequenced material: peripheral blood. This TCR was sampled from a woman aged 25 to 39 with COVID-19, enrolled during active disease. The CDR3 sequence: CASSPPLQETQYF. The CDR3 coding sequence is TGTGCCAGCAGCCCCCCCTTACAAGAGACCCAGTACTTC.